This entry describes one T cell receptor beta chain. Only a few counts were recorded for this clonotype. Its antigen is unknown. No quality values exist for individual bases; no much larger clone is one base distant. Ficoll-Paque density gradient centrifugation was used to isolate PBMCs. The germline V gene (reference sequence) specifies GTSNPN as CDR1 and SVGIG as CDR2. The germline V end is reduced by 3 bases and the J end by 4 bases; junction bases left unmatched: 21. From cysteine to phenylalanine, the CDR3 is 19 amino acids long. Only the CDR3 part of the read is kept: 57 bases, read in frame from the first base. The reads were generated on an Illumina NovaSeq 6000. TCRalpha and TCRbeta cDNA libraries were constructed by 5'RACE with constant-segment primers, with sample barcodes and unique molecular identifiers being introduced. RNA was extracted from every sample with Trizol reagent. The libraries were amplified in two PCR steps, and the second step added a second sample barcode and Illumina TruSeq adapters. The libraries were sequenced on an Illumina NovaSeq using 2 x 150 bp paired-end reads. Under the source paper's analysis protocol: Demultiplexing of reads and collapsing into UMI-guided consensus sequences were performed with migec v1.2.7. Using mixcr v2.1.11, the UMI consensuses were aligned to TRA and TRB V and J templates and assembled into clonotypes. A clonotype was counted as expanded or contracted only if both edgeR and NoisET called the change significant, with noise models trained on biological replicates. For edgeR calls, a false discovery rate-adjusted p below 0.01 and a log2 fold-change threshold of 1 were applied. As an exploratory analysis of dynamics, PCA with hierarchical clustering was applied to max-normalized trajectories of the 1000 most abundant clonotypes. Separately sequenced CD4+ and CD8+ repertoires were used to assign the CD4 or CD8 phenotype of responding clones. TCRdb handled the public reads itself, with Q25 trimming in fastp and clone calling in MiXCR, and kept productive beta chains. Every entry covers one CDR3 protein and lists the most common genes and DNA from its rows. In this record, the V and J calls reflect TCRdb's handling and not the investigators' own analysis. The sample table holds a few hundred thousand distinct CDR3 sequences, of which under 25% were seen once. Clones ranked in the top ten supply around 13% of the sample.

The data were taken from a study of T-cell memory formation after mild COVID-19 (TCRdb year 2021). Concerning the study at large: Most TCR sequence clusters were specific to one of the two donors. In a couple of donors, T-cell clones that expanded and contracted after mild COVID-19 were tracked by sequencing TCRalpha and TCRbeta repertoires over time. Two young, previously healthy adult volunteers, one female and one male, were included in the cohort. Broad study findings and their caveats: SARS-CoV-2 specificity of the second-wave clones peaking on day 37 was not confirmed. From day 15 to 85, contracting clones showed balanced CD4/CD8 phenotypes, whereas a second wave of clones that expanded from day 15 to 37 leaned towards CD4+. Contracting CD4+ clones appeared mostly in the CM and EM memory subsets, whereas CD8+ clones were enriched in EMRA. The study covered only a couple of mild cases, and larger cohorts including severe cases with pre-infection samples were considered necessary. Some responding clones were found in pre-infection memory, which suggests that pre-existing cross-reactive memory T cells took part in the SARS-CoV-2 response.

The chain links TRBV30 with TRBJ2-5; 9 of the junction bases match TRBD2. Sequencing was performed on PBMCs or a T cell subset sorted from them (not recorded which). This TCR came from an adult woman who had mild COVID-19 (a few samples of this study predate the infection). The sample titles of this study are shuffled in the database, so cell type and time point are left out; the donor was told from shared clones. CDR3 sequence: CAWSPSWAGGPRSRETQYF. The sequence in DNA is TGTGCCTGGAGCCCCTCTTGGGCGGGGGGGCCTAGGAGTAGAGAGACCCAGTACTTC.